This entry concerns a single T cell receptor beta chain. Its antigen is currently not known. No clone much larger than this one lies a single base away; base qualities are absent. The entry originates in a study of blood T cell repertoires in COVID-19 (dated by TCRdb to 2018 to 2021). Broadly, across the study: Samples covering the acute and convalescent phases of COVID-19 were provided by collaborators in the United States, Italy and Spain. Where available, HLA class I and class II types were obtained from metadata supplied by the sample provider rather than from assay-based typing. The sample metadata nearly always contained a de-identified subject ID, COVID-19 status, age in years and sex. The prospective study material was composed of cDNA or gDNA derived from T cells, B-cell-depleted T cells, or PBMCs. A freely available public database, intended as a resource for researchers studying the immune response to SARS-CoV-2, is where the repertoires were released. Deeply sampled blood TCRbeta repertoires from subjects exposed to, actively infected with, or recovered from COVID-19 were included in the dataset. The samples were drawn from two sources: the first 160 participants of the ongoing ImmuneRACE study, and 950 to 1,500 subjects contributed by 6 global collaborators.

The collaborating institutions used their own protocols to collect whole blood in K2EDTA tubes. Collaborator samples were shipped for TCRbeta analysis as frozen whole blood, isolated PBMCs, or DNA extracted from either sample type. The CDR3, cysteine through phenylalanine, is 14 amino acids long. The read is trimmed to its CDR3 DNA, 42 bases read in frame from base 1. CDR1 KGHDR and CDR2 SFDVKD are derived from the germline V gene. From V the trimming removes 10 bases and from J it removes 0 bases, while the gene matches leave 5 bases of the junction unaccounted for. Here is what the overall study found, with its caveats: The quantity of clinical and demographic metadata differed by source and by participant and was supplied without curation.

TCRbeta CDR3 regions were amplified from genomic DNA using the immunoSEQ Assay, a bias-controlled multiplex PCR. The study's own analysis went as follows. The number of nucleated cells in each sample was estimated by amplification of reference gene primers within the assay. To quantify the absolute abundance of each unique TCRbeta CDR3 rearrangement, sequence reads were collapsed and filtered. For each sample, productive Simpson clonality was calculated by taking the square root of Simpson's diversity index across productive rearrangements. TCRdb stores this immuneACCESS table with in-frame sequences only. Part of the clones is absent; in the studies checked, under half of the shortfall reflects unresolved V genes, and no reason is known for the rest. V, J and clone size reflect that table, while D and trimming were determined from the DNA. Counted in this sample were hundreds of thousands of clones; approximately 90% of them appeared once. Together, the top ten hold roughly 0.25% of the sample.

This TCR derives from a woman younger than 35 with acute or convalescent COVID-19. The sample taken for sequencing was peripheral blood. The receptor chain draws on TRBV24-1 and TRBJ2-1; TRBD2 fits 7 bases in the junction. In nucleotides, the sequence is TGTGCCACTCGAGGCGGGAGCTCCTACAATGAGCAGTTCTTC. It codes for CATRGGSSYNEQFF.